This T cell receptor (beta chain) was found in a study of untreated major depressive disorder. Study-wide results and limits: Compared with controls, depressed patients showed more TRBV05-01 (Vbeta 5.1) usage in CD4+ T cells.

Notes on this clone: What it binds is unknown.

V gave up 2 bases and J gave up 8 bases; unmatched junction bases: 3. CDR3 size: 15 residues. The germline V gene has CDR1 MNHEY and CDR2 SMNVEV (reference sequence). Data came from immunoSEQ multiplex PCR; TCRdb stores just in-frame clones and leaves some out. The sample includes under 15,000 clones, about 90% of them seen just once. The TCR was taken from a woman aged 25 to 39 with major depressive disorder. The rearrangement joins TRBV27 to TRBJ2-3, with TRBD2 matching over 14 bases. The sequencing sample was made of CD4+ T cells from PBMCs. CDR3 region: CASSLPGLAGATQYF. The CDR3 bases are TGTGCCAGCAGTTTACCGGGACTAGCGGGAGCTACGCAGTATTTT.